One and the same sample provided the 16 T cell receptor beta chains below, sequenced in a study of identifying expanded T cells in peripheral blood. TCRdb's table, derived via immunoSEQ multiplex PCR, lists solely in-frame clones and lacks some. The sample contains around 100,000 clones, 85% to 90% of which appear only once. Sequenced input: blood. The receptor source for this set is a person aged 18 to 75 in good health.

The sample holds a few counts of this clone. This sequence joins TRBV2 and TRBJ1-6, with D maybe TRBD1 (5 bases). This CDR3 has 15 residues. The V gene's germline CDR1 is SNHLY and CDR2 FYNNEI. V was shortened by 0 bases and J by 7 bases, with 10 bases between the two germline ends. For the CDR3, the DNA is TGTGCCAGCAGTGAAGCACAGGCCGCCAATTCACCCCTCCACTTT. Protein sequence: CASSEAQAANSPLHF.

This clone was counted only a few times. CDR3 in amino acids: CASSPEGIRTEAFF. CDR3 DNA sequence: TGTGCCAGCTCACCGGAAGGGATTCGCACTGAAGCTTTCTTT. The chain recombines TRBV18 with TRBJ1-1; D call uncertain. Trimming removed 3 bases at V and 4 bases at J, with 12 bases between. The CDR3 covers 14 residues. Germline V lookup: CDR1 KGHSH, CDR2 LQKENI. The full variable domain, completed using reference TRBV18 and TRBJ1-1, is NAGVMQNPRHLVRRRGQEARLRCSPMKGHSHVYWYRQLPEEGLKFMVYLQKENIIDESGMPKERFSAEFPKEGPSILRIQQVVRGDSAAYFCASSPEGIRTEAFFGQGTRLTVV.

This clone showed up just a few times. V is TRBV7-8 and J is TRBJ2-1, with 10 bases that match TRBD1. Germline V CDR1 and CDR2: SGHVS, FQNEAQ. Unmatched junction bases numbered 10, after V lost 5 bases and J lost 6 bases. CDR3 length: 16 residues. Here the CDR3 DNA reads TGTGCCAGCAGCCCGCGGGACAGGGGTGTGTCCAATGAGCAGTTCTTC. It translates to CASSPRDRGVSNEQFF.

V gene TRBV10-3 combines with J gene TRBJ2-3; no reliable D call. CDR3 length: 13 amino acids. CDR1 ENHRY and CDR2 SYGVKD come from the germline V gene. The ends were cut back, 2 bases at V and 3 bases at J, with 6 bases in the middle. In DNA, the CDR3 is TGTGCCATCAGTGAGGGGTCTACAGATACGCAGTATTTT. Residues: CAISEGSTDTQYF.

For the CDR3, the DNA is TGTGCCAGCAGTTATTTTGTCCGAAGCTCCTACAATGAGCAGTTCTTC. It yields the protein CASSYFVRSSYNEQFF. The chain has TRBV6-5 and TRBJ2-1; D is unclear. In germline, CDR1 is MNHEY, CDR2 SVGAGI. The CDR3 runs to 16 residues. V dropped 3 bases and J dropped 0 bases, with 12 bases sitting between them.

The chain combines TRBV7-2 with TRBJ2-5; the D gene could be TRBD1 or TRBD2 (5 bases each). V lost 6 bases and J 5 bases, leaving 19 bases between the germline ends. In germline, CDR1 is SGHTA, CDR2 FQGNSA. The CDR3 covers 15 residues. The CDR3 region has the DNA TGTGCCAGCAGGAGAGGTCTGGGGGTCTCGGAGACCCAGTACTTC. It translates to CASRRGLGVSETQYF.

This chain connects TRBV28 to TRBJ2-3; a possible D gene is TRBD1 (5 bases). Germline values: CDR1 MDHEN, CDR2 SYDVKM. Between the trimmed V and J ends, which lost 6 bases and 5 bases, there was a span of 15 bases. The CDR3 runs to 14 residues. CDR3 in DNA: TGTGCCAGCAGGACCTTACAGGAGCGAGATACGCAGTATTTT. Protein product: CASRTLQERDTQYF.

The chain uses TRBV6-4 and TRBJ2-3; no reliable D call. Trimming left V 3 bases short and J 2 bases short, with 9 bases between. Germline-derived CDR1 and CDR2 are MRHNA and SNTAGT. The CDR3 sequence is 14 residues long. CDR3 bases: TGTGCCAGCAGTGAGTCGGGCGACACAGATACGCAGTATTTT. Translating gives CASSESGDTDTQYF.

In nucleotides, the CDR3 is TGTGCCAGTAGCAGGGGACGGAACACTGAAGCTTTCTTT. Its protein product is CASSRGRNTEAFF. The rearrangement links TRBV19 to TRBJ1-1; tentatively, D is TRBD1 (6 bases). CDR3 length: 13 amino acids. Germline lookup yields CDR1 LNHDA and CDR2 SQIVND (reference sequence). Trimming removed 6 bases at V and 1 base at J, with 9 bases between.

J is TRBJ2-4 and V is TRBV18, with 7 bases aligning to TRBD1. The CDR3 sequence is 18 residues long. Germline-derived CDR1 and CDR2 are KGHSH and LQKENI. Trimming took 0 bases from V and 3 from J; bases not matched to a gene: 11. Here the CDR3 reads CASSPPSTGPGGKNIQYF. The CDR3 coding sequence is TGTGCCAGCTCACCACCTTCCACGGGACCAGGGGGCAAAAACATTCAGTACTTC.

CDR3 in DNA: TGTGCCAGCAGCTTAAATCGTGGGTCTGGAAACACCATATATTTT. This sequence encodes CASSLNRGSGNTIYF. The J gene is TRBJ1-3, the V gene TRBV7-2; the D is unclear. Germline CDR1 is SGHTA and CDR2 is FQGNSA. V gave up 2 bases and J gave up 1 base, with 9 bases separating them. The CDR3 is made up of 15 amino acids.

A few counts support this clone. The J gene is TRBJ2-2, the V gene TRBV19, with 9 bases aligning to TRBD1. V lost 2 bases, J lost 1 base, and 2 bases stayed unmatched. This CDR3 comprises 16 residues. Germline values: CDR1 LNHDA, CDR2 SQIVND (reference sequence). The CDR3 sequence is CASSITGQGNTGELFF. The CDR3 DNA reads TGTGCCAGTAGTATAACGGGACAGGGGAACACCGGGGAGCTGTTTTTT.

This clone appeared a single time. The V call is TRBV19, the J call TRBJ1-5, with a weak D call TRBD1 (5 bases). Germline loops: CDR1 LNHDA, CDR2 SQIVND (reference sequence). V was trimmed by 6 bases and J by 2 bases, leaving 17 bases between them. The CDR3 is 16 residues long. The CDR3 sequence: CASRRNGGYGNQPQHF. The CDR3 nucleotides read TGTGCCAGTAGGAGGAACGGGGGGTACGGCAATCAGCCCCAGCATTTT.

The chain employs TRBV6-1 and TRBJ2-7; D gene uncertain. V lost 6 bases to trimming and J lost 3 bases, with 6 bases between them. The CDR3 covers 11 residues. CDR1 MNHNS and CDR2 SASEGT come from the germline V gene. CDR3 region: CASRRGYEQYF. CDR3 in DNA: TGTGCCAGCAGGAGAGGCTACGAGCAGTACTTC.

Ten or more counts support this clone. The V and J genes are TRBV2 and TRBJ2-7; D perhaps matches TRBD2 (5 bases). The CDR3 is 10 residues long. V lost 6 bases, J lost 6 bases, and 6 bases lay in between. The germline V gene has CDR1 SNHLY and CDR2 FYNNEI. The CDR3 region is CASRSGEQYF. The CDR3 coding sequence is TGTGCCAGCAGGAGCGGCGAGCAGTACTTC.

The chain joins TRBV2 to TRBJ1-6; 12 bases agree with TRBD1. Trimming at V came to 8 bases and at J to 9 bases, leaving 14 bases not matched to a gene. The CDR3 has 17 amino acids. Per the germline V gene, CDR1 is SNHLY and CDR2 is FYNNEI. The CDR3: CASWDRGLSSRGSPLHF. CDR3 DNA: TGTGCCAGCTGGGACAGGGGGCTTTCCAGTCGGGGTTCACCCCTCCACTTT.